Reported below is one TCR beta chain. Its specificity is unknown. The sample holds other DNA sequences that translate to the same CDR3. This sample is drawn from a study of shared clonotypes between healthy human individuals. General study findings and limits: Inspection by rarefaction showed sorted-subset sequencing to be incomplete despite large depth. As a rule, naive subsets had a larger estimated richness than memory subsets.

Using immunoSEQ multiplex PCR, the repertoire was profiled, and TCRdb retains in-frame clones only, with some absent. In the table there are millions of clones, around 90% of which are singletons. This CDR3 has 14 residues. V was cut by 0 bases and J by 0 bases, with 5 bases left in between. Germline assignment: CDR1 SGHAT and CDR2 FQNNGV. Sequencing used naive CD4+ T cells sorted from blood. Regarding subset: CD45RA+ positively selected. The rearrangement uses TRBV11-2 and TRBJ1-1; D gene ambiguous. The sequence was collected from a man aged 18 to 30 in good health. CDR3: CASSLDGLNTEAFF. The CDR3 DNA reads TGTGCCAGCAGCTTAGATGGACTGAACACTGAAGCTTTCTTT.